This TCR beta chain was identified in a study of blood T cell repertoires in COVID-19. Study overall: Sites across the United States, Italy and Spain contributed samples from acute and convalescent COVID-19. Sources were T cells, B-cell-depleted T cells, or PBMCs; the material itself was cDNA or gDNA.

Original analysis: Researchers report that nucleated cell counts were estimated from reference gene primer amplification. Produced via immunoSEQ multiplex PCR; TCRdb's table is partial and in-frame only. V, J and clone size were drawn from that table, and D and trimming were deduced from the DNA. The sample carries some 200,000 clones, roughly 80% recorded once. This CDR3 region has 15 residues. From germline, CDR1 is SGHAT and CDR2 FQDESV (reference sequence). V was trimmed by 4 bases and J by 2 bases, leaving 9 bases between them. Sequenced material: peripheral blood. This clonotype originated in a woman aged 60-75 years who had recovered from COVID-19. The J gene is TRBJ2-6, the V gene TRBV11-1; D remains ambiguous. In DNA form, the CDR3 reads TGTGCCAGCAGCTCCGACTCCCCTGGGGCCAACGTCCTGACTTTC. This gives the protein CASSSDSPGANVLTF.